This entry concerns a single TCR beta chain. This clonotype was observed at least ten times. The antigen it recognizes is unknown. Base qualities are not provided; no much larger clone lies one nucleotide away. These reads were obtained on an Illumina HiSeq 2500. Quantitative 5'-RACE with molecular barcodes was used to prepare TCR beta libraries. Turning to the authors' computational methods: Disease-linked TCR variants were identified with a new computational method built on a probabilistic model of VDJ rearrangement. TCRdb cleaned the public reads at Q25 with fastp, built clones with MiXCR and kept in-frame beta chains. Every CDR3 protein is listed once, alongside the most common genes and DNA of its rows. None of the V and J calls come from the authors' own analysis; TCRdb made them. This sample comprises about 96,000 distinct CDR3 sequences, around 10% of them detected only once. The ten most abundant clones make up roughly 4.6% of the sample.

The CDR3 starts with the cysteine, ends with the phenylalanine, and has 12 residues. Left in the record is the CDR3 DNA by itself, 36 bases read in frame from the first base. A distance of 9 bases separates the germline ends of V and J, which lose 3 bases and 7 bases respectively. Per the germline V gene (reference sequence), SEHNR is the CDR1 and FQNEAQ is the CDR2. The data stem from a study of CD8 T cells in ankylosing spondylitis (TCRdb year 2017). About the investigation overall: The study profiled T cell receptor beta repertoires in healthy donors and ankylosing spondylitis patients to find disease-linked TCR variants. In total, the full study cohort was made up of 85 to 140 healthy donors and more than 20 ankylosing spondylitis patients. Samples of peripheral blood were taken, and for ankylosing spondylitis patients, synovial fluid was collected as well. What the research found in general, with its limitations: Blood from ankylosing spondylitis patients appeared to be characterized by a TCR beta motif composed of under ten highly homologous amino acid variants. Some motif variants were previously reported in synovial fluid and blood of reactive arthritis patients, suggesting common disease-initiation mechanisms. The disease-linked clones had a CD8+ phenotype and were found at relatively low frequencies in peripheral blood. The disease-linked clones were reported to be significantly enriched in matched synovial fluid samples from ankylosing spondylitis patients.

Sequencing input: blood, either unsorted or a sorted T cell fraction (not recorded which). This TCR was sampled from a male donor with ankylosing spondylitis or in good health (not recorded which). The rearrangement combines TRBV7-9 with TRBJ1-1; the D gene remains uncertain. The CDR3 in this case is CASSFSVGEAFF. The base sequence is TGTGCCAGCAGCTTTAGTGTAGGTGAAGCTTTCTTT.